Listed below are T cell receptor beta chains from one sample, sequenced in a study of T cell responses to AZD1222 COVID-19 vaccine. Here immunoSEQ multiplex PCR was the method, and the copy in TCRdb shows in-frame clones only, minus some. The data show 150,000 or so clones, around 89% seen once. The sample in question was peripheral blood, obtained on day 0 of AZD1222 vaccination. These receptor sequences come from an adult in good health. Each CDR3 is given with its conserved first and last residue. The order of the fields is CDR3 protein, CDR3 DNA, D gene, V gene, J gene. The D gene is left open where the match is weak.

CASSLLVGGKGETQYF	TGCGCCAGCAGCTTGTTGGTGGGAGGGAAGGGAGAGACCCAGTACTTC	TRBD2	TRBV5-1	TRBJ2-5
CASSLAVRPQHF	TGTGCCAGCAGTCTCGCCGTACGACCACAGCATTTT	-	TRBV28	TRBJ1-5
CASSDGLADTGELFF	TGTGCCAGCAGTGACGGGCTAGCGGACACCGGGGAGCTGTTTTTT	TRBD2	TRBV6-1	TRBJ2-2
CASSEAPRGARTF	TGTGCCAGCAGTGAAGCTCCCCGGGGGGCGAGGACCTTC	-	TRBV2	TRBJ1-2
CASSSSGAPGGEAFF	TGTGCCAGCAGCTCCTCGGGGGCTCCCGGAGGTGAAGCTTTCTTT	-	TRBV7-2	TRBJ1-1
CASSLGKRGRGETQYF	TGCGCCAGCAGCTTGGGAAAGCGGGGGAGAGGAGAGACCCAGTACTTC	TRBD2	TRBV5-1	TRBJ2-5
CASSDWGQNTDTQYF	TGTGCCAGCAGTGACTGGGGACAAAACACAGATACGCAGTATTTT	-	TRBV6-4	TRBJ2-3
CASSPPSVNYGYTF	TGTGCCAGCAGCCCACCCAGTGTGAACTATGGCTACACCTTC	-	TRBV7-8	TRBJ1-2
CASSIGQAMNEKLFF	TGTGCCAGCAGCATAGGACAGGCAATGAATGAAAAACTGTTTTTT	TRBD1	TRBV7-9	TRBJ1-4
CASSPKVTGPYNEQFF	TGTGCCAGCTCACCGAAGGTGACAGGGCCCTACAATGAGCAGTTCTTC	TRBD1	TRBV18	TRBJ2-1
CASSGGQGNTEAFF	TGCGCCAGCAGCGGTGGACAGGGGAACACTGAAGCTTTCTTT	TRBD1	TRBV10-1	TRBJ1-1
CASRKAGAEKLFF	TGTGCCAGCAGAAAAGCAGGGGCCGAAAAACTGTTTTTT	-	TRBV27	TRBJ1-4
CASSQGGSSYEQYF	TGTGCCAGCAGCCAGGGTGGGTCCTCCTACGAGCAGTACTTC	-	TRBV4-2	TRBJ2-7
CASSFARSSYEQYF	TGCGCCAGCAGCTTTGCGCGGAGTTCCTACGAGCAGTACTTC	-	TRBV5-1	TRBJ2-7
CASSPWTSATDTQYF	TGTGCCAGCAGCCCTTGGACTAGCGCCACAGATACGCAGTATTTT	TRBD2	TRBV7-2	TRBJ2-3
CASSSTGTANEKLFF	TGTGCCAGCAGTTCGACCGGGACAGCGAATGAAAAACTGTTTTTT	TRBD1	TRBV6-6	TRBJ1-4
CASSPGGATNEKLFF	TGTGCCAGCAGCCCAGGGGGTGCAACTAATGAAAAACTGTTTTTT	TRBD1	TRBV7-9	TRBJ1-4
CASTNSGNTGELFF	TGTGCCAGCACCAACAGCGGGAACACCGGGGAGCTGTTTTTT	-	TRBV2	TRBJ2-2